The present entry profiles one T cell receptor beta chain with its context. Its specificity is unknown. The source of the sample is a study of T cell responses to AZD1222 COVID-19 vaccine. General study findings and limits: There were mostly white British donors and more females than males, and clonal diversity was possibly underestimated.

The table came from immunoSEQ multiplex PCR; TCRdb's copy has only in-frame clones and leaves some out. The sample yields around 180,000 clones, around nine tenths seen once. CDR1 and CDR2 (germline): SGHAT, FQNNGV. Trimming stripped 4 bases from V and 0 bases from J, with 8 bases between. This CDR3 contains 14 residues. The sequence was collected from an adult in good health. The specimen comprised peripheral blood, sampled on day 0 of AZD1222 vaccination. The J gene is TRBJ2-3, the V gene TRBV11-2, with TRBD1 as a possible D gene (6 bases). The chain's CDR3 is CASSSGASTDTQYF. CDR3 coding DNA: TGTGCCAGCAGCTCAGGGGCTAGCACAGATACGCAGTATTTT.